This entry lists 13 T cell receptor beta chains sequenced from one sample in a study of spatial heterogeneity in lung cancer. TCRdb reprocessed the 5' RACE reads with MiXCR, giving one entry per CDR3 protein. The sample shows roughly 18,000 distinct CDR3 sequences, approximately 5.8% of them seen only once. The antigens of these receptors remain unknown. Sample time point: sample taken at primary tumor resection. Points from the study as a whole: Mutation counts in tumors were tracked by counts of expanded intratumoral alpha and beta TCRs.

The sample was lung tumor tissue, taken at surgery. All receptors derive from a female donor with early-stage non-small cell lung cancer.

The table lists this clonotype with many counts. This beta chain was picked up by a library intended for alpha chains and is off target, so its count carries little meaning. The chain joins TRBV5-1 to TRBJ2-3; D possibly uses TRBD1 or TRBD2 (6 bases each). The CDR3 has 14 amino acids. Between the trimmed V and J ends, which lost 2 bases and 5 bases, there was a span of 12 bases. Looked up from germline, CDR1 is SGHRS and CDR2 is YFSETQ. CDR3: CASSFGGVEDTQYF. The CDR3, as DNA: TGCGCCAGCAGCTTCGGGGGCGTGGAAGATACGCAGTATTTT.

On this clonotype: Because the library targeted alpha chains, this beta chain is an off-target read whose size means little. The chain uses TRBV10-2 and TRBJ1-4; the D gene is possibly TRBD1 (5 bases). This CDR3 is 14 amino acids long. Germline V CDR1 and CDR2: WSHSY, SAAADI. Trimming left V 10 bases short and J 6 bases short, with 18 bases between. The CDR3 is CATRGRGEDEKLFF. CDR3 coding DNA: TGCGCCACGAGAGGGAGGGGAGAAGATGAAAAACTGTTTTTT.

This clonotype was seen at least ten times. In a library made to pick up alpha chains, this beta chain is a stray read with a size that means little. J is TRBJ2-1 and V is TRBV6-6; TRBD2 matches at 9 bases. CDR3 length: 18 amino acids. Per the germline V gene, CDR1 is MNHNY and CDR2 is SVGAGI (reference sequence). The V gene end was trimmed by 2 bases and the J gene end by 4 bases; junction bases not matched to a gene: 12. CDR3: CASSYGGSGRIPYNEQFF. CDR3 sequence (DNA): TGTGCCAGCAGTTACGGGGGTAGCGGGAGAATCCCTTACAATGAGCAGTTCTTC.

This clonotype was recorded at least ten times. The size of this beta chain means little, since it is a stray read in a library made for alpha chains. The chain carries TRBV18 and TRBJ2-2; D possibly corresponds to TRBD2 (5 bases). The CDR3 covers 15 residues. Germline assignment: CDR1 KGHSH and CDR2 LQKENI. Trimming removed 0 bases at V and 5 bases at J, with 10 bases between. CDR3 in DNA: TGTGCCAGCTCACCACCGGGGAGAAAAACCGGGGAGCTGTTTTTT. It translates to CASSPPGRKTGELFF.

This clonotype is labeled as medium-sized (0.01 to 0.1%). Because this beta chain is a stray read in a library intended to capture alpha chains, its abundance should not be given much weight. This rearrangement joins TRBV9 to TRBJ2-1; D possibly matches TRBD1 or TRBD2 (6 bases each). Germline V gene sequence: CDR1 SGDLS, CDR2 YYNGEE. The CDR3 totals 16 residues. V shed 4 bases and J shed 1 base, with 15 bases lying between them. The CDR3 DNA is TGTGCCAGCAGCTCATCGGGGGCTAGGTCCTACAATGAGCAGTTCTTC. This sequence encodes CASSSSGARSYNEQFF. Looking up the rest from reference TRBV9 and TRBJ2-1 gives the full variable domain: DSGVTQTPKHLITATGQRVTLRCSPRSGDLSVYWYQQSLDQGLQFLIQYYNGEERAKGNILERFSAQQFPDLHSELNLSSLELGDSALYFCASSSSGARSYNEQFFGPGTRLTVL.

This clonotype was seen many times. Little can be read into the size of this beta chain, an off-target read in a library designed for alpha chains. V is TRBV27 and J is TRBJ2-1; 7 bases match TRBD2. The CDR3 runs 13 residues. The V gene end was trimmed by 2 bases and the J gene end by 7 bases; junction bases not matched to a gene: 2. CDR1 is MNHEY and CDR2 is SMNVEV in the germline V gene (reference sequence). The CDR3, as DNA: TGTGCCAGCAGTTTAGCCGGGGGGAATGAGCAGTTCTTC. It yields the protein CASSLAGGNEQFF.

This clonotype showed up just a few times. With the library built for alpha chains, this beta chain is off target and its frequency is not meaningful. The V gene is TRBV28, the J gene TRBJ2-7; 9 positions match TRBD2. CDR3 size: 14 residues. V trimming: 8 bases; J trimming: 2 bases; junction bases outside the gene matches: 7. Germline CDR1 and CDR2: MDHEN and SYDVKM. In DNA, the CDR3 is TGTGCCAGCTCTGGTAGCGGGAGAACCTACGAGCAGTACTTC. This sequence encodes CASSGSGRTYEQYF.

About this clonotype itself: For a library built for alpha chains, this beta chain is a stray read; little rests on its size. V gene TRBV5-1 combines with J gene TRBJ1-1; D is unresolved. Trimming removed 1 base at V and 3 bases at J, with 7 bases between. This CDR3 contains 13 residues. Per the germline V gene, CDR1 is SGHRS and CDR2 is YFSETQ. The CDR3 DNA is TGCGCCAGCAGCTTGAGGCGCGACACTGAAGCTTTCTTT. It translates to CASSLRRDTEAFF.

Ten or more counts support this clonotype. This beta chain is an unintended read in a library built for alpha chains; its size means little. The chain links TRBV11-2 to TRBJ2-7; TRBD2 matches 10 bases. V lost 3 bases, J lost 4 bases, and 6 bases stayed unmatched. This CDR3 is built from 15 residues. Looked up from germline, CDR1 is SGHAT and CDR2 is FQNNGV. The CDR3 region has the DNA TGTGCCAGCAGCTTTTCGGCTAGCGGGAGTTACGAGCAGTACTTC. Translated: CASSFSASGSYEQYF.

This clonotype is categorized as medium-sized (0.01 to 0.1%). This beta chain is a stray sequence in a library constructed for alpha chains; its clone size is not meaningful. This rearrangement joins TRBV7-6 to TRBJ1-3, with D unresolved. V lost 5 bases and J lost 2, with 13 bases in between. The CDR3 has 15 amino acids. The germline V gene has CDR1 SGHVS and CDR2 FNYEAQ. CDR3 in DNA: TGTGCCAGCAGCCGGCAGGCAGACGCTGGAAACACCATATATTTT. Protein sequence: CASSRQADAGNTIYF.

There are many counts of this clonotype. Since the library was made to target alpha chains, this beta chain is a stray read and its abundance is not meaningful. The V call is TRBV28, the J call TRBJ1-2, with D unclear. Germline loops: CDR1 MDHEN, CDR2 SYDVKM. Trimming took 0 bases from V and 5 from J, leaving 10 bases between them. The CDR3 length is 14 residues. For the CDR3, the DNA is TGTGCCAGCAGTTTATGGGGAGCTGCTTATGGCTACACCTTC. Translation gives CASSLWGAAYGYTF.

This clonotype was seen repeatedly, ten times or more. Because the library targeted alpha chains, this beta chain is an off-target read whose size means little. The rearrangement joins TRBV6-1 to TRBJ1-1, with D maybe TRBD1 (6 bases). The CDR3 length is 16 residues. The germline CDR1 and CDR2 sequences are MNHNS and SASEGT. Trimming pared 0 bases from V and 4 bases from J, leaving 15 bases between. The CDR3 DNA reads TGTGCCAGCAGTGAAGCGGCGCAGGGGAGGGCCACTGAAGCTTTCTTT. Translated, it gives CASSEAAQGRATEAFF.

This clonotype was observed many times. Since the library was made to target alpha chains, this beta chain is a stray read and its abundance is not meaningful. The rearrangement joins TRBV4-2 to TRBJ2-1, with unresolved D. Trimming pared 1 base from V and 0 bases from J, leaving 13 bases between. The CDR3 has 17 amino acids. From germline, CDR1 is LGHNA and CDR2 YNFKEQ. CDR3 in DNA: TGTGCCAGCAGCCAAGGGCGGCAGGCGTCCTCCTACAATGAGCAGTTCTTC. Translation: CASSQGRQASSYNEQFF.